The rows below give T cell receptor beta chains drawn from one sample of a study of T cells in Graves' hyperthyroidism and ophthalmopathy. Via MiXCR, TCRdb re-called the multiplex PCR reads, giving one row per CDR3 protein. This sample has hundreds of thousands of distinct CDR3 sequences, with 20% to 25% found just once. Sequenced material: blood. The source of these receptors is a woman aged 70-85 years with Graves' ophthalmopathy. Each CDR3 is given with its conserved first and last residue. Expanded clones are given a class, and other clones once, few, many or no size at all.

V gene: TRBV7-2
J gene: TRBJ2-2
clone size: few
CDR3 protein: CASSPGTSYTGELFF

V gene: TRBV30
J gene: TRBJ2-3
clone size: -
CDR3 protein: CAWTQLGLAGDTQYF

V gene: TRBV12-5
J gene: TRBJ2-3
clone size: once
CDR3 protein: CASGSGAGGFTDTQYF

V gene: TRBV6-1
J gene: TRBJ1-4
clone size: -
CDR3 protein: CASQRTTNEKLFF

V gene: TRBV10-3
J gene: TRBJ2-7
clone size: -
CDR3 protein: CASGTDYEQYF

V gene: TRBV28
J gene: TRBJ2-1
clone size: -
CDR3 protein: CASQGGGEIYNEQFF

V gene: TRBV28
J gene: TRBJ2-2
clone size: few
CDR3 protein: CASSHRLNTGELFF

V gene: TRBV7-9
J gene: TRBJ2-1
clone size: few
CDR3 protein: CASSPNVLRVPYNEQFF

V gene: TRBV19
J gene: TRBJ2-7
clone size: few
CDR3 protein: CASSMTATYEQYF

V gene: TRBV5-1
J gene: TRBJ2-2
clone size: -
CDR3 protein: CASSPGQVGELFF

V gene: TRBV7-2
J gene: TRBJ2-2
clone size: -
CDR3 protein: CASSSNRPRRPTGELFF

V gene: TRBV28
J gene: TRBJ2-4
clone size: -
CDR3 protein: CASSLFQGTGVRAKNIQYF

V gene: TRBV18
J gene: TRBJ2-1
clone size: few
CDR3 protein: CASSPRDSANEQFF

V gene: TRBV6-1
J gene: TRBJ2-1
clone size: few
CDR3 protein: CASSEIQVRYNEQFF

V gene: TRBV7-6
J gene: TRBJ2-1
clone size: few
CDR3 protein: CASSLVGPGLGFGEQFF

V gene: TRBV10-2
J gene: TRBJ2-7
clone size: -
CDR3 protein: CASRGLAGEYEQYF

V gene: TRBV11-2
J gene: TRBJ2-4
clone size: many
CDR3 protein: CASGAGTNKNIQYF

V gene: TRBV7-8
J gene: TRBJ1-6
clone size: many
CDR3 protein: CASSLGTGNNSPLHF

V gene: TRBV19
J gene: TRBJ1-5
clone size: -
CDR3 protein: CASSILRDSSTESNQPQHF

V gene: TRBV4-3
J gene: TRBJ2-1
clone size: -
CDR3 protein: CASSQGAGPYNEQFF

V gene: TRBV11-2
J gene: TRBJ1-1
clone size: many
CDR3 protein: CASSSRVDTEAFF

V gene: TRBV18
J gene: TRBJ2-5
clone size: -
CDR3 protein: CASSPRGQGKETQYF

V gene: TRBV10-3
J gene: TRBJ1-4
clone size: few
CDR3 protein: CAISANRGGEEKLFF

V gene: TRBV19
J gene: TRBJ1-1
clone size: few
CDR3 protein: CASSSKRQGMSRQAFF

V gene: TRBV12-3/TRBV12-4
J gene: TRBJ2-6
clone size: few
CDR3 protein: CASSLFSGANVLTF

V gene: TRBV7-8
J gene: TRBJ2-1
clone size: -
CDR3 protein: CASSPPVLSYNEQFF

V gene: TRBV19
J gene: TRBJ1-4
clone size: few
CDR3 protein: CASSQGVLSEKLFF

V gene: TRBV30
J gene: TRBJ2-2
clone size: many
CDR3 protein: CAWSRDPPNTGELFF

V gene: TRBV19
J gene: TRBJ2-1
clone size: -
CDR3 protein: CASSLSSGRTAEQFF

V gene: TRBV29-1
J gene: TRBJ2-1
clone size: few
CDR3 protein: CSVAQSGGYNEQFF

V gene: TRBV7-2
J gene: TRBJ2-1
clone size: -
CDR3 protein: CASSLWTSYEQFF

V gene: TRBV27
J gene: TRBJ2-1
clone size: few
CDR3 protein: CASRLDGLDREQFF

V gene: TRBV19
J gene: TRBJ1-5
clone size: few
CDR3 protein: CATGSRTQPQHF

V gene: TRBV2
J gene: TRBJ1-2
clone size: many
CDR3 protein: CASSEGTGKYGYTF

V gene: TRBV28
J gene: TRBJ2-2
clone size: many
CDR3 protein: CASSQDRGRFTGELFF

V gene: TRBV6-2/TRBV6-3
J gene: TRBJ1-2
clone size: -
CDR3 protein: CASNPSTGQVAPNYGYTF

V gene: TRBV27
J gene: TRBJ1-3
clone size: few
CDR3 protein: CASRPAVGRNTIYF

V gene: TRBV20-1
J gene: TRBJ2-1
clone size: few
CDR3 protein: CSASNWRPYNEQFF

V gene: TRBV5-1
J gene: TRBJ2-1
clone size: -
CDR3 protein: CASSLGGGRYNEQFF

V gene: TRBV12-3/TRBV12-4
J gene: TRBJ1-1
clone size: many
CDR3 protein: CASSSLQGGEAFF

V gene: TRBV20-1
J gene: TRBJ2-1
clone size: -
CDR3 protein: CSAPAGRTGGNEQFF